Shown below are 32 T cell receptor beta chains from a single sample sequenced in a study of control samples from healthy donors and cancer patients. Clones were read by immunoSEQ multiplex PCR, and TCRdb kept only the in-frame ones, dropping some. The sample yields about 140,000 clones, around 90% seen once. Specimen: blood. The receptors originated from a man between 18 and 35 years old in good health.

The chain employs TRBV6-5 and TRBJ1-6, with D tentatively TRBD1 (6 bases). CDR1 MNHEY and CDR2 SVGAGI come from the germline V gene. This CDR3 has 15 residues. Trimming stripped 5 bases from V and 0 bases from J, with 8 bases between. The CDR3 region has the DNA TGTGCCAGCAGTAGGGACATCTCCTATAATTCACCCCTCCACTTT. Translating gives CASSRDISYNSPLHF.

This chain uses TRBV15 with TRBJ2-7; D not resolved. Germline loops: CDR1 LNHNV, CDR2 YYDKDF (reference sequence). CDR3 length: 15 residues. V was shortened by 0 bases and J by 1 base, with 10 bases between the two germline ends. The CDR3 loop reads CATSRDRTASYEQYF. CDR3 coding DNA: TGTGCCACCAGCAGAGATCGGACGGCATCCTACGAGCAGTACTTC.

This chain's CDR3 is CASSAGGGSTDTQYF. The CDR3 nucleotides are TGTGCCAGCAGCGCGGGCGGGGGGAGCACAGATACGCAGTATTTT. The V gene is TRBV9, the J gene TRBJ2-3, with TRBD2 matching 8 bases. This CDR3 is built from 15 residues. CDR1 is SGDLS, CDR2 YYNGEE, per germline. Trimming removed 3 bases from V and 0 bases from J; junction bases left unmatched: 3.

The chain links TRBV4-1 to TRBJ2-1, with D maybe TRBD1 (5 bases). The germline gives CDR1 MGHRA, CDR2 YSYEKL. V lost 3 bases, J lost 6 bases, and 9 bases lay in between. The CDR3 has 13 amino acids. The CDR3 reads CASSHGAINEQFF. The CDR3 DNA reads TGCGCCAGCAGCCATGGGGCCATCAATGAGCAGTTCTTC.

CDR3 in amino acids: CASSIDLPVGASPLHF. Here the CDR3 DNA reads TGTGCCAGTAGTATAGATCTTCCGGTCGGCGCTTCACCCCTCCACTTT. The chain recombines TRBV19 with TRBJ1-6; D is unclear. CDR1 LNHDA and CDR2 SQIVND come from the germline V gene (reference sequence). The CDR3 consists of 16 residues. Trimming cost V 0 bases and J 9 bases, with 15 bases left between them.

The J gene is TRBJ1-4, the V gene TRBV6-5; D is perhaps TRBD1 (6 bases). This CDR3 has 14 amino acids. The V end lost 7 bases, the J end lost 3 bases, and 12 bases lay between the germline ends. CDR1 MNHEY and CDR2 SVGAGI come from the germline V gene. As DNA, the CDR3 is TGTGCCAGCAAGATCAGGGGTCCTAATGAAAAACTGTTTTTT. It is translated as CASKIRGPNEKLFF.

This chain uses TRBV27 with TRBJ1-5; D gene ambiguous. The germline CDR1 and CDR2 sequences are MNHEY and SMNVEV (reference sequence). V was shortened by 0 bases and J by 6 bases, with 6 bases between the two germline ends. The CDR3 spans 13 residues. The CDR3 DNA is TGTGCCAGCAGTTTATCGCAGGCTCAGCCCCAGCATTTT. This encodes CASSLSQAQPQHF.

The genes are TRBV6-1 and TRBJ2-1; D gene uncertain. Germline V CDR1 and CDR2: MNHNS, SASEGT. This CDR3 has 11 residues. V lost 3 bases and J lost 14, with 11 bases in between. The CDR3 bases are TGTGCCAGCAGTGACCGAAGGATGGAGTTCTTC. Amino acid sequence: CASSDRRMEFF.

The gene calls are TRBV23-1 and TRBJ1-2; 10 positions match TRBD1. TRBV23-1 is given ORF status, its function remaining uncertain. This CDR3 spans 18 amino acids. V lost 2 bases to trimming and J lost 3 bases; unmatched junction nucleotides: 12. The CDR3 nucleotides are TGCGCCAGCAGTCAAAGGTTGCAAAGACAGGGGGCAGACTATGGCTACACCTTC. Its translation: CASSQRLQRQGADYGYTF.

This chain joins TRBV6-5 and TRBJ1-3; D is unresolved. The CDR3 loop spans 12 amino acids. The germline V and J ends were trimmed by 6 bases and 2 bases, with 5 bases remaining between them. Germline-derived CDR1 and CDR2 are MNHEY and SVGAGI. This chain's CDR3 is CASRSPGNTIYF. CDR3 nucleotide sequence: TGTGCCAGCAGGAGTCCTGGAAACACCATATATTTT.

The gene calls are TRBV5-4 and TRBJ1-3, with D possibly TRBD1 on 5 matching bases. The CDR3 is 16 residues long. Germline CDR1 is SGHNT and CDR2 is YYREEE (reference sequence). V lost 2 bases and J lost 0, with 12 bases in between. CDR3 sequence reads: CASSFGTVNSGNTIYF. CDR3 in DNA: TGTGCCAGCAGCTTCGGGACGGTGAACTCTGGAAACACCATATATTTT.

V usage is TRBV6-1 and J usage is TRBJ2-7; weak D call: TRBD1 (5 bases). V lost 3 bases and J 3 bases, leaving 12 bases between the germline ends. Germline CDR1 reads MNHNS; CDR2 reads SASEGT. The CDR3 runs to 14 residues. The CDR3 nucleotides read TGTGCCAGCAGTGATACAGGCAGAGGCTACGAGCAGTACTTC. This translates into CASSDTGRGYEQYF.

The J gene is TRBJ1-2, the V gene TRBV5-5; D is unclear. Per the germline V gene, CDR1 is SGHKS and CDR2 is YYEKEE (reference sequence). This CDR3 is built from 14 residues. V shed 1 base and J shed 2 bases, with 9 bases lying between them. The DNA of the CDR3 is TGTGCCAGCAGCTTGATGGACGGAAACTATGGCTACACCTTC. Residues: CASSLMDGNYGYTF.

The rearrangement joins TRBV2 to TRBJ1-1; D is ambiguous. Trimming removed 5 bases from V and 4 bases from J, with 11 bases in between. CDR1 and CDR2 (germline): SNHLY, FYNNEI. This CDR3 is built from 13 residues. In DNA, the CDR3 is TGTGCCAGCAGTCAAAGGCCCCGCACTGAAGCTTTCTTT. This encodes CASSQRPRTEAFF.

The chain joins TRBV5-1 to TRBJ2-2; 11 bases line up with TRBD2. The CDR3 covers 17 residues. From germline, CDR1 is SGHRS and CDR2 YFSETQ. With V trimmed by 4 bases and J by 7 bases, 12 bases remained unmatched. Here the CDR3 DNA reads TGCGCCAGCAGCCCTTATCTTAGCGGGGGGGCCGGCGGGGAGCTGTTTTTT. Encoded protein: CASSPYLSGGAGGELFF.

This chain uses TRBV7-9 with TRBJ2-5; 8 nucleotides align to TRBD2. CDR3 length: 16 amino acids. Germline V CDR1 and CDR2: SEHNR, FQNEAQ (reference sequence). Losses at the gene ends were 1 base for V and 1 base for J; bases not matched to a gene: 5. The CDR3 coding sequence is TGTGCCAGCAGCTTAGGGTCGGGGGGGACCCAAGAGACCCAGTACTTC. Translating it yields CASSLGSGGTQETQYF.

This chain links TRBV2 with TRBJ1-6, with D possibly being TRBD1 (5 bases). The CDR3 extends over 14 amino acids. CDR1 is SNHLY and CDR2 is FYNNEI in the germline V gene. V was clipped by 5 bases and J by 9 bases, with 14 bases between them. The CDR3 protein is CASSPSGGFSPLHF. CDR3 bases: TGTGCCAGCAGTCCCTCCGGGGGTTTTTCACCCCTCCACTTT.

The chain employs TRBV19 and TRBJ1-2, with TRBD1 identical over 9 bases. CDR1 is LNHDA, CDR2 SQIVND, per germline (reference sequence). The junction had 15 bases not matched to a gene; V was cut back by 8 bases and J by 2 bases. This CDR3 is 17 amino acids long. Here the CDR3 reads CASVTPGQGGRNYGYTF. DNA of the CDR3: TGTGCCAGTGTCACACCGGGACAGGGTGGACGAAACTATGGCTACACCTTC.

J is TRBJ1-2 and V is TRBV28; D call uncertain. In germline, CDR1 is MDHEN, CDR2 SYDVKM. CDR3 length: 15 residues. Trimming shortened V by 2 bases and J by 10 bases, and 20 bases separated the two germline ends. The CDR3 region has the DNA TGTGCCAGCAGTTTACGGCAATTATTAGCAATCTACTACACCTTC. Its translation is CASSLRQLLAIYYTF.

This clone was detected only once. The chain links TRBV5-4 to TRBJ1-1; unclear D gene. Germline lookup yields CDR1 SGHNT and CDR2 YYREEE (reference sequence). V lost 3 bases and J lost 0, with 9 bases in between. This CDR3 spans 14 amino acids. The CDR3 region is CASSSSRMNTEAFF. CDR3 coding DNA: TGTGCCAGCAGCTCCTCACGGATGAACACTGAAGCTTTCTTT.

The chain is built from TRBV11-2 and TRBJ1-6; D may be TRBD1 (5 bases). The CDR3 consists of 14 residues. V lost 6 bases to trimming and J lost 8 bases, with 14 bases between them. Germline CDR1 reads SGHAT; CDR2 reads FQNNGV. The CDR3 region is CASRRTSGYSPLHF. The DNA of the CDR3 is TGTGCCAGCAGAAGGACATCGGGTTATTCACCCCTCCACTTT.

This rearrangement joins TRBV5-8 to TRBJ2-7; possibly TRBD1 or TRBD2 for D (6 bases each). CDR1 SGHTS and CDR2 YDEGEE come from the germline V gene. The CDR3 has 15 amino acids. Trimming removed 4 bases at V and 4 bases at J, with 18 bases between. The chain's CDR3 is CASSHRTRGPYEQYF. The CDR3 nucleotides are TGTGCCAGCAGCCACAGGACCCGGGGGCCGTACGAGCAGTACTTC.

This CDR3 is CASSASHQVGAGNTIYF. In nucleotides, the CDR3 is TGTGCCAGCAGCGCGAGCCATCAGGTTGGGGCTGGAAACACCATATATTTT. The chain combines TRBV11-3 with TRBJ1-3; D is unclear. Trimming left V 5 bases short and J 2 bases short, with 19 bases between. This CDR3 has 17 amino acids. Germline V gene lookup returns CDR1 SGHNT and CDR2 YENEEA.

This chain connects TRBV6-1 to TRBJ2-3; 8 nucleotides match TRBD2. Germline trimming cut 1 base from V and 2 bases from J; bases unmatched to any gene: 5. The CDR3 is 16 residues long. Germline assignment: CDR1 MNHNS and CDR2 SASEGT. The CDR3 reads CASSEVVAGSTDTQYF. CDR3 DNA: TGTGCCAGCAGTGAAGTGGTAGCGGGGTCCACAGATACGCAGTATTTT.

CDR3 in DNA: TGTGCCAGTAGTACGGCTCATAGCAATCAGCCCCAGCATTTT. Translated: CASSTAHSNQPQHF. The chain joins TRBV19 to TRBJ1-5; unclear D gene. V dropped 4 bases and J dropped 0 bases, with 7 bases sitting between them. The CDR3 is 14 amino acids. The V gene's germline CDR1 is LNHDA and CDR2 SQIVND (reference sequence).

The rearrangement joins TRBV7-2 to TRBJ1-3; D gene ambiguous. This CDR3 contains 15 residues. V shed 2 bases and J shed 5 bases, with 13 bases lying between them. The germline V gene has CDR1 SGHTA and CDR2 FQGNSA. CDR3: CASSLRAVNRNTIYF. For the CDR3, the DNA is TGTGCCAGCAGCTTACGGGCGGTTAACAGAAACACCATATATTTT.

This chain uses TRBV7-2 with TRBJ2-1; either TRBD1 or TRBD2 may supply D (6 bases each). Per the germline V gene, CDR1 is SGHTA and CDR2 is FQGNSA. The CDR3 runs 15 residues. With 1 base removed from V and 7 bases from J, the gap between germline ends came to 14 bases. The CDR3 sequence is CASSLGGGPGNEQFF. The CDR3 DNA sequence: TGTGCCAGCAGCTTAGGAGGGGGGCCGGGGAATGAGCAGTTCTTC.

Only a few counts were recorded for this clone. This chain connects TRBV7-2 to TRBJ2-1, with D tentatively TRBD2 (6 bases). The CDR3 is 14 amino acids. Per the germline V gene, CDR1 is SGHTA and CDR2 is FQGNSA. V was clipped by 4 bases and J by 10 bases, with 17 bases between them. The CDR3 DNA reads TGTGCCAGCAGCTATGCCGGGGGAGGATACGAGCAGTTCTTC. It yields the protein CASSYAGGGYEQFF.

This chain connects TRBV6-5 to TRBJ1-1; D is possibly TRBD1 (5 bases). CDR3 length: 13 residues. V lost 6 bases and J lost 2, with 10 bases in between. CDR1 and CDR2 (germline): MNHEY, SVGAGI. CDR3 bases: TGTGCCAGCAGCTTACAGGCCAACACTGAAGCTTTCTTT. Amino acids: CASSLQANTEAFF.

The gene calls are TRBV23-1 and TRBJ1-5, with D tentatively TRBD1 (6 bases). Being an ORF, TRBV23-1 has a function that is uncertain. The CDR3 is 15 residues long. The V end lost 5 bases, the J end lost 4 bases, and 15 bases lay between the germline ends. Here the CDR3 DNA reads TGCGCCAGCAGTGGTAGGGGGTTTCGTAATCAGCCCCAGCATTTT. This translates into CASSGRGFRNQPQHF.

The chain is built from TRBV7-9 and TRBJ2-7, with unresolved D. Trimming left V 3 bases short and J 0 bases short, with 15 bases between. CDR1 SEHNR and CDR2 FQNEAQ come from the germline V gene (reference sequence). There are 16 residues in the CDR3. CDR3 in amino acids: CASSFQWHQDSYEQYF. The DNA for the CDR3 is TGTGCCAGCAGCTTCCAGTGGCACCAGGACTCCTACGAGCAGTACTTC.

The chain carries TRBV5-4 and TRBJ2-5; TRBD2 aligns across 7 bases. The V segment lost 4 bases and the J segment 3 bases; nucleotides outside the gene matches: 12. The CDR3 contains 16 residues. Germline V gene lookup returns CDR1 SGHNT and CDR2 YYREEE (reference sequence). For the CDR3, the DNA is TGTGCCAGCAGCGACTGGGACTATTCGTCCAAAGAGACCCAGTACTTC. This encodes CASSDWDYSSKETQYF.